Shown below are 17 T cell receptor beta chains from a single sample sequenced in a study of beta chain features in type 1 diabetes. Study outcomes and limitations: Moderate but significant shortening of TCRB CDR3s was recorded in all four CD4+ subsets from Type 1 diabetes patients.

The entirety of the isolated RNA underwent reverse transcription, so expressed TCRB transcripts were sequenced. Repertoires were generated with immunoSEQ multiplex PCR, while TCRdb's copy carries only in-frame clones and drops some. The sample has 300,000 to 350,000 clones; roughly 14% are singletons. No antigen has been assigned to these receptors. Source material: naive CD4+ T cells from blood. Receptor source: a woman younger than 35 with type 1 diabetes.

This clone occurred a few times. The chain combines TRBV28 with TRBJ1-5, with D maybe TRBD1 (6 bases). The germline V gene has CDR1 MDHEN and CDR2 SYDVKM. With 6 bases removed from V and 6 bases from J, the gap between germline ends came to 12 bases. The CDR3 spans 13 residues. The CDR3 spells CASSLPTGQPQHF. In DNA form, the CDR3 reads TGTGCCAGCAGCTTACCGACAGGTCAGCCCCAGCATTTT.

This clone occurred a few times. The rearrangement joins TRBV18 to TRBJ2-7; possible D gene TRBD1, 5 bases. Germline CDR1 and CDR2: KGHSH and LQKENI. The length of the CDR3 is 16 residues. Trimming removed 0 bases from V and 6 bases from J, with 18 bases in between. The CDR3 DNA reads TGTGCCAGCTCACCACCGAACAGGTATTATGATTTCGAGCAGTACTTC. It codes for CASSPPNRYYDFEQYF.

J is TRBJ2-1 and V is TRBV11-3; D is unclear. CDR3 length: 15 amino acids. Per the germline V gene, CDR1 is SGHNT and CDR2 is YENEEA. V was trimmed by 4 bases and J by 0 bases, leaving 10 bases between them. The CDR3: CASSSSGSSYNEQFF. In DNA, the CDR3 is TGTGCCAGCAGCTCCAGTGGCAGCTCCTACAATGAGCAGTTCTTC.

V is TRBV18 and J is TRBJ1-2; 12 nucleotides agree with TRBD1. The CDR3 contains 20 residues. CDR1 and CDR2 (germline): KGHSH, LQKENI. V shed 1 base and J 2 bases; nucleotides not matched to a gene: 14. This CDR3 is CASSPQSVAGTGGANYGYTF. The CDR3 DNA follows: TGTGCCAGCTCACCACAATCGGTCGCCGGGACAGGGGGCGCCAACTATGGCTACACCTTC.

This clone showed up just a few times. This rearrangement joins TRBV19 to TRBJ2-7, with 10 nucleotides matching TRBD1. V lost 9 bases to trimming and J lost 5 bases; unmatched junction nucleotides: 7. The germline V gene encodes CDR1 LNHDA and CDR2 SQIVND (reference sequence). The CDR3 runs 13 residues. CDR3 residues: CARGQGIGHEQYF. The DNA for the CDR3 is TGTGCCAGGGGACAGGGGATCGGCCACGAGCAGTACTTC. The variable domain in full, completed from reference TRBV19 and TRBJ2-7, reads DGGITQSPKYLFRKEGQNVTLSCEQNLNHDAMYWYRQDPGQGLRLIYYSQIVNDFQKGDIAEGYSVSREKKESFPLTVTSAQKNPTAFYLCARGQGIGHEQYFGPGTRLTVT.

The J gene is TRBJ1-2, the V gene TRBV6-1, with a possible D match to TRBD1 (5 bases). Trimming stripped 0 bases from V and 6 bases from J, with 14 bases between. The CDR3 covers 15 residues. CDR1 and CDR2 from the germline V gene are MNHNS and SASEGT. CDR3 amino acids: CASSEARGSGHGYTF. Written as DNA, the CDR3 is TGTGCCAGCAGTGAAGCGCGGGGCAGTGGACATGGCTACACCTTC.

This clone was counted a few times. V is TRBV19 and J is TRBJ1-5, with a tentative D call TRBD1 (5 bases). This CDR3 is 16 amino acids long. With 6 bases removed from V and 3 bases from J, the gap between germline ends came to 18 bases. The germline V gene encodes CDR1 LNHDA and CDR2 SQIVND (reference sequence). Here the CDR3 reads CASRPRGGGLNQPQHF. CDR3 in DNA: TGTGCCAGTAGACCCCGCGGGGGGGGACTCAATCAGCCCCAGCATTTT. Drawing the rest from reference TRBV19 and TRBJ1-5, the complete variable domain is DGGITQSPKYLFRKEGQNVTLSCEQNLNHDAMYWYRQDPGQGLRLIYYSQIVNDFQKGDIAEGYSVSREKKESFPLTVTSAQKNPTAFYLCASRPRGGGLNQPQHFGDGTRLSIL.

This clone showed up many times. CDR3 amino acids: CASSPRQGAREQYV. The DNA of the CDR3 is TGCGCCAGCAGTCCGAGACAGGGGGCTCGGGAGCAGTACGTC. The rearrangement uses TRBV23-1 and TRBJ2-7; 10 bases agree with TRBD1. TRBV23-1 belongs to the ORF category, with a function that is uncertain. Trimming took 4 bases from V and 7 from J; bases not matched to a gene: 7. This CDR3 is built from 14 residues.

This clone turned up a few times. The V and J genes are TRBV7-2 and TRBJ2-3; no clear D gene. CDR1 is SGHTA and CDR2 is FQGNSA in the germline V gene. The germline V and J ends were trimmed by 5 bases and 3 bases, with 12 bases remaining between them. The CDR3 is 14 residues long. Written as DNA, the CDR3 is TGTGCCAGCAGCCTTGACTCGAGGACAGATACGCAGTATTTT. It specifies CASSLDSRTDTQYF.

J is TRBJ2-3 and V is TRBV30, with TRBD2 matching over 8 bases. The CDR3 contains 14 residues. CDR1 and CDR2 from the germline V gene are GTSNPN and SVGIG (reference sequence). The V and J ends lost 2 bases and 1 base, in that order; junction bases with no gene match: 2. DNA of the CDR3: TGTGCCTGGAGTAGCGGGGGCGGCACAGATACGCAGTATTTT. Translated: CAWSSGGGTDTQYF.

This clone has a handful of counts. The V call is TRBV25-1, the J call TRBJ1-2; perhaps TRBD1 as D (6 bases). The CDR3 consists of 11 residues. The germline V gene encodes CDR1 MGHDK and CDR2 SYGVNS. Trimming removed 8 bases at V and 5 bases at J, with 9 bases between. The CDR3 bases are TGTGCCAGCCATACAGGGTATGGCTACACCTTC. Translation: CASHTGYGYTF.

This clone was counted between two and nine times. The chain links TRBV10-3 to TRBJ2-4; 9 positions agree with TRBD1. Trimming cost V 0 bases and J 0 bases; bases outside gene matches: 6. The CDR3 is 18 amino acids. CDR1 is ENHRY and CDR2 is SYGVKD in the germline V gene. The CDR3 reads CAISESGTGFLAKNIQYF. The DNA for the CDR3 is TGTGCCATCAGTGAGTCCGGGACAGGGTTCCTAGCCAAAAACATTCAGTACTTC.

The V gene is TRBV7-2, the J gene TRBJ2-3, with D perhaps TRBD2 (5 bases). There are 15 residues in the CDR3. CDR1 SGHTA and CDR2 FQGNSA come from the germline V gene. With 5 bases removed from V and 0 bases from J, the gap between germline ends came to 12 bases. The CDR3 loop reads CASSPPQRSTDTQYF. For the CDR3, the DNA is TGTGCCAGCAGCCCCCCCCAGCGGAGCACAGATACGCAGTATTTT.

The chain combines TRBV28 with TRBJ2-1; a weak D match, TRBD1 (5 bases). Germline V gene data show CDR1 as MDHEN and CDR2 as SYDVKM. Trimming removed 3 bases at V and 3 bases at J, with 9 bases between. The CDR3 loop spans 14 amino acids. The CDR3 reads CASSLGLDYNEQFF. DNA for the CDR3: TGTGCCAGCAGTTTGGGGCTGGACTACAATGAGCAGTTCTTC.

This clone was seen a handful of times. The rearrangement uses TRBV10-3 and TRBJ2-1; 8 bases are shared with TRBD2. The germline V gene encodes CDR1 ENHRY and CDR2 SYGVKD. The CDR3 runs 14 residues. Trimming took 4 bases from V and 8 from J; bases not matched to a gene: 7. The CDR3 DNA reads TGTGCCATCAGTGCGGCGGGAGGTGGCGATGAGCAGTTCTTC. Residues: CAISAAGGGDEQFF.

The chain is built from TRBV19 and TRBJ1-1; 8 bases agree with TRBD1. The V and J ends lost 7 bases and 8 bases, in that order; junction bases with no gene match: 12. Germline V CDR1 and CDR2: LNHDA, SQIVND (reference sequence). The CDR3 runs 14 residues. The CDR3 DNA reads TGTGCCAGTAAAGAAGACAGGGGTATTTTCGAAGCTTTCTTT. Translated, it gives CASKEDRGIFEAFF. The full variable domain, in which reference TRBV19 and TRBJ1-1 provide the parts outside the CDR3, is DGGITQSPKYLFRKEGQNVTLSCEQNLNHDAMYWYRQDPGQGLRLIYYSQIVNDFQKGDIAEGYSVSREKKESFPLTVTSAQKNPTAFYLCASKEDRGIFEAFFGQGTRLTVV.

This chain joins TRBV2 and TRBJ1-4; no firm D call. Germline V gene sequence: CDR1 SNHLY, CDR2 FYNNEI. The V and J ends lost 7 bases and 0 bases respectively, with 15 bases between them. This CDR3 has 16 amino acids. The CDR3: CASKWRRKSTNEKLFF. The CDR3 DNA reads TGTGCCAGCAAATGGAGGCGGAAATCAACTAATGAAAAACTGTTTTTT.